The 18 T cell receptor beta chains below all came from one sample that was sequenced in a study of response to subunit inactivated influenza vaccine (dated by TCRdb to 2016 to 2019). The library was obtained by RT-PCR. Instrument on record: Illumina HiSeq 2500. The public reads were quality trimmed at Q25 with fastp and then assembled into clones with MiXCR by TCRdb, keeping productive beta chains. Merged by CDR3 protein, the rows form single entries marked with the most common genes and DNA. The sample profile shows hundreds of thousands of distinct CDR3 sequences; around 20% of them were found once. Approximately 11% of the sample comes from the top ten. Source: PBMCs from blood, taken approximately 5 days after vaccination. The receptors come from a man in his fifties who received an inactivated influenza vaccine. Donor details come from another sample of the same person, matched by shared clones.

This clonotype turned up a few times. The gene calls are TRBV10-3 and TRBJ1-5; a possible D gene is TRBD1 (6 bases). CDR3 size: 15 residues. V was cut by 6 bases and J by 4 bases, with 16 bases left in between. CDR1 ENHRY and CDR2 SYGVKD come from the germline V gene. As DNA, the CDR3 is TGTGCCATCAGCCCGACTGGTCAGGGGAATCAGCCCCAGCATTTT. Amino acids: CAISPTGQGNQPQHF.

In this sample, this clonotype turned up a few times. V usage is TRBV28 and J usage is TRBJ2-7; 8 bases match TRBD1. V dropped 6 bases and J dropped 2; count of bases not matched to a gene: 9. The germline V gene encodes CDR1 MDHEN and CDR2 SYDVKM. The CDR3 length is 15 residues. CDR3 DNA: TGTGCCAGCAGGGGCAGGGGGCGCAATCCCTACGAGCAGTACTTC. Protein product: CASRGRGRNPYEQYF.

This chain links TRBV3-1 with TRBJ2-1, with 10 bases identical to TRBD1. Germline V gene lookup returns CDR1 LGHDT and CDR2 YNNKEL (reference sequence). This CDR3 has 16 residues. The trim removed 4 bases at V and 2 bases at J, leaving 5 bases unmatched. CDR3 loop: CASSPGQGVPYNEQFF. CDR3 DNA: TGTGCCAGCAGCCCAGGACAGGGGGTCCCCTACAATGAGCAGTTCTTC.

V gene TRBV5-1 combines with J gene TRBJ2-1; TRBD2 aligns across 12 bases. CDR3 length: 16 amino acids. J gave up 4 bases and V 3 bases, and 5 bases lay outside the gene matches. Per the germline V gene, CDR1 is SGHRS and CDR2 is YFSETQ. The CDR3 sequence: CASSSVLAGGYNEQFF. DNA for the CDR3: TGCGCCAGCAGCTCCGTACTAGCGGGGGGTTACAATGAGCAGTTCTTC.

This clonotype was counted only a few times. The chain combines TRBV13 with TRBJ2-7, with 8 bases aligning to TRBD1. CDR1 is PRHDT, CDR2 FYEKMQ, per germline (reference sequence). The CDR3 has 14 amino acids. The V and J ends lost 6 bases and 3 bases, in that order; junction bases with no gene match: 7. Written as DNA, the CDR3 is TGTGCCAGCAGTCAACTTACAGGGGGCTACGAGCAGTACTTC. Translating it yields CASSQLTGGYEQYF.

The chain uses TRBV6-2 or TRBV6-3 and TRBJ2-4; 10 bases align to TRBD2. The germline gives CDR1 MNHEY, CDR2 SVGEGT. The CDR3 covers 14 residues. With V trimmed by 5 bases and J by 6 bases, 4 bases remained unmatched. The CDR3 region has the DNA TGTGCCAGCAGTCCCGGGACTAGCGTAAACATTCAGTACTTC. This sequence encodes CASSPGTSVNIQYF.

The rearrangement uses TRBV4-2 and TRBJ1-3; D is ambiguous. The ends were cut back, 1 base at V and 3 bases at J, with 7 bases in the middle. The germline V gene encodes CDR1 LGHNA and CDR2 YNFKEQ. This CDR3 spans 14 amino acids. The CDR3, as DNA: TGTGCCAGCAGCCAAGGGGGAGTTGGAAACACCATATATTTT. Amino acids: CASSQGGVGNTIYF.

This clonotype was counted at least ten times. This rearrangement joins TRBV29-1 to TRBJ1-2; TRBD1 might be the D (6 bases). Trimming shortened V by 6 bases and J by 6 bases, and 17 bases separated the two germline ends. Germline CDR1 reads SQVTM; CDR2 reads ANQGSEA. This CDR3 comprises 13 residues. The CDR3 DNA is TGCAGCGTCCAAGCGGGACACCTAGATGGCTACACCTTC. Protein: CSVQAGHLDGYTF.

V usage is TRBV6-5 and J usage is TRBJ2-3; the D is unclear. The CDR3 spans 11 residues. V lost 7 bases and J lost 6, with 8 bases in between. Per the germline V gene, CDR1 is MNHEY and CDR2 is SVGAGI. For the CDR3, the DNA is TGTGCCAGCACCAACGGGGATACGCAGTATTTT. Residues: CASTNGDTQYF.

The rearrangement uses TRBV20-1 and TRBJ1-1; TRBD1 agrees at 9 bases. The CDR3 extends over 17 amino acids. Germline V gives CDR1 DFQATT, CDR2 SNEGSKA (reference sequence). With V trimmed by 1 base and J by 4 bases, 13 bases remained unmatched. The CDR3 DNA follows: TGCAGTGCTAGAGTTACGGGACAGGGCCCTTCGGGCACTGAAGCTTTCTTT. The encoded protein is CSARVTGQGPSGTEAFF.

The CDR3 loop reads CSARDTSGGSLRSTQYF. DNA for the CDR3: TGCAGTGCTAGAGATACTAGCGGGGGGTCTCTTAGAAGTACGCAGTATTTT. The rearrangement uses TRBV20-1 and TRBJ2-3, with 12 bases aligning to TRBD2. From germline, CDR1 is DFQATT and CDR2 SNEGSKA (reference sequence). The CDR3 spans 17 residues. V was clipped by 0 bases and J by 8 bases; unmatched bases: 12.

The chain carries TRBV5-1 and TRBJ2-5; tentatively, D is TRBD2 (5 bases). The germline V gene has CDR1 SGHRS and CDR2 YFSETQ. The length of the CDR3 is 14 residues. V lost 1 base to trimming and J lost 2 bases, with 9 bases between them. The DNA for the CDR3 is TGCGCCAGCAGCTTGTCTAGCCCGCAAGAGACCCAGTACTTC. This translates into CASSLSSPQETQYF.

The chain combines TRBV4-2 with TRBJ2-7; 7 bases match TRBD1. The J segment lost 6 bases and the V segment lost 3 bases, leaving 5 bases of the junction unmatched. The CDR3 contains 13 residues. Germline CDR1 is LGHNA and CDR2 is YNFKEQ. The CDR3 DNA is TGTGCCAGCAGCCAGAAAACAGGGGTCGAGCAGTACTTC. This gives the protein CASSQKTGVEQYF.

In this sample, this clonotype turned up a few times. The chain employs TRBV6-1 and TRBJ2-6; D is uncertain. The CDR3 has 17 residues. Trimming cost V 6 bases and J 2 bases, with 17 bases left between them. Germline lookup yields CDR1 MNHNS and CDR2 SASEGT. The CDR3 DNA is TGTGCCAGCAGCCACGGTGAAGGGTTCACTGGGGCCAACGTCCTGACTTTC. Protein: CASSHGEGFTGANVLTF.

J is TRBJ2-7 and V is TRBV10-3, with D perhaps given as TRBD1 or TRBD2 (5 bases each). With 3 bases removed from V and 2 bases from J, the gap between germline ends came to 14 bases. The germline CDR1 and CDR2 sequences are ENHRY and SYGVKD. The CDR3 runs 15 residues. CDR3 nucleotides: TGTGCCATCAGTGAACCCCGGGACGGACCCTACGAGCAGTACTTC. This codes for CAISEPRDGPYEQYF.

This chain joins TRBV7-8 and TRBJ2-5; D possibly matches TRBD1 or TRBD2 (5 bases each). This CDR3 is built from 13 residues. V gave up 3 bases and J gave up 7 bases, with 12 bases separating them. The germline CDR1 and CDR2 sequences are SGHVS and FQNEAQ. CDR3 in amino acids: CASSFRDVGTQYF. CDR3 bases: TGTGCCAGCAGCTTCCGGGACGTTGGGACCCAGTACTTC.

This clonotype has only a few counts. V and J are TRBV15 and TRBJ2-1; D may match TRBD1 or TRBD2 (6 bases each). The CDR3 is 16 residues long. Germline V gene lookup returns CDR1 LNHNV and CDR2 YYDKDF (reference sequence). V shed 0 bases and J shed 5 bases, with 14 bases lying between them. The CDR3 is CATSRDPGAVHNEQFF. CDR3 DNA sequence: TGTGCCACCAGCAGAGATCCGGGGGCGGTCCACAATGAGCAGTTCTTC.

This chain uses TRBV7-9 with TRBJ2-1, with 8 positions matching TRBD2. Germline V lookup: CDR1 SEHNR, CDR2 FQNEAQ (reference sequence). This CDR3 has 16 residues. Trimming took 4 bases from V and 5 from J; bases not matched to a gene: 10. The CDR3 sequence: CASSSPGLAGNNEQFF. The DNA of the CDR3 is TGTGCCAGCAGCTCACCGGGATTAGCGGGGAACAATGAGCAGTTCTTC.